These 20 T cell receptor beta chains originate from one sample sequenced in a study of T-cell memory formation after mild COVID-19. TCRdb redid the calling of the 5' RACE reads with MiXCR, one entry per CDR3 protein. The data contain about 210,000 distinct CDR3 sequences, approximately 30% of them singletons. Sequencing input: PBMCs or a T cell subset sorted from them (not recorded which). These receptors were obtained from an adult woman who had mild COVID-19 (a few samples of this study predate the infection). Cell type and time point are not known.

This clonotype was counted between two and nine times. The chain joins TRBV9 to TRBJ2-2; tentatively, D is TRBD1 or TRBD2 (5 bases each). There are 15 residues in the CDR3. V was shortened by 1 base and J by 4 bases, with 11 bases between the two germline ends. From germline, CDR1 is SGDLS and CDR2 YYNGEE. In DNA form, the CDR3 reads TGTGCCAGCAGCGTACGGGCAGGGACCACCGGGGAGCTGTTTTTT. Translating it yields CASSVRAGTTGELFF.

A few counts support this clonotype. The J gene is TRBJ2-1, the V gene TRBV6-6; 9 nucleotides line up with TRBD1. The germline gives CDR1 MNHNY, CDR2 SVGAGI (reference sequence). CDR3 length: 16 amino acids. V dropped 0 bases and J dropped 6; count of bases not matched to a gene: 6. This chain's CDR3 is CASSYSLQGASNEQFF. CDR3 nucleotide sequence: TGTGCCAGCAGTTACTCGCTACAGGGGGCCTCCAATGAGCAGTTCTTC.

This clonotype was recorded a few times. In DNA, the CDR3 is TGCGCCAGCAGCTTGGGTCAGGGACGCGCAGATACGCAGTATTTT. It yields the protein CASSLGQGRADTQYF. The V and J genes are TRBV5-1 and TRBJ2-3; D is possibly TRBD1 or TRBD2 (5 bases each). Trimming took 0 bases from V and 4 from J, leaving 12 bases between them. Germline CDR1 is SGHRS and CDR2 is YFSETQ. The CDR3 contains 15 residues.

The CDR3 bases are TGTGCCAGCTCACCACCGGGACTAGCGGGGGGGAGCGATACGCAGTATTTT. This encodes CASSPPGLAGGSDTQYF. The chain has TRBV18 and TRBJ2-3; 16 nucleotides line up with TRBD2. The CDR3 length is 17 residues. Germline lookup yields CDR1 KGHSH and CDR2 LQKENI. The trim removed 0 bases at V and 6 bases at J, leaving 3 bases unmatched.

There are many counts of this clonotype. The genes are TRBV24-1 and TRBJ2-1, with 13 bases aligning to TRBD2. This CDR3 comprises 16 residues. V lost 0 bases, J lost 8 bases, and 3 bases stayed unmatched. Germline V gene lookup returns CDR1 KGHDR and CDR2 SFDVKD. The CDR3 is CATSDLTSGGAYEQFF. The CDR3 DNA reads TGTGCCACCAGTGATTTGACTAGCGGGGGGGCATATGAGCAGTTCTTC.

V and J are TRBV10-3 and TRBJ2-5, with TRBD2 matching over 7 bases. Germline CDR1 reads ENHRY; CDR2 reads SYGVKD. V shed 4 bases and J 3 bases; nucleotides not matched to a gene: 2. The CDR3 is 13 residues long. The DNA of the CDR3 is TGTGCCATCAGTGCCAGCGGGGAAGAGACCCAGTACTTC. This codes for CAISASGEETQYF.

This clonotype occurred a few times. The V and J genes are TRBV5-1 and TRBJ2-6, with D uncertain. This CDR3 is built from 14 residues. CDR1 is SGHRS and CDR2 is YFSETQ in the germline V gene. V dropped 0 bases and J dropped 11 bases, with 12 bases sitting between them. Here the CDR3 DNA reads TGCGCCAGCAGCTTGGATCCCAGGATCGACGTCCTGACTTTC. Translating gives CASSLDPRIDVLTF.

The chain uses TRBV12-3 or TRBV12-4 and TRBJ1-2; tentatively, D is TRBD1 (5 bases). V was clipped by 5 bases and J by 6 bases, with 13 bases between them. This CDR3 comprises 13 residues. The CDR3 reads CASSDRVINGYTF. DNA for the CDR3: TGTGCCAGCAGTGACAGAGTAATAAATGGCTACACCTTC.

The chain has TRBV11-2 and TRBJ2-3; TRBD2 matches at 12 bases. Trimming cost V 2 bases and J 4 bases; bases outside gene matches: 4. This CDR3 is 16 amino acids long. Germline V lookup: CDR1 SGHAT, CDR2 FQNNGV. The DNA of the CDR3 is TGTGCCAGCAGCTTACTAGCGGGAGGGAATTCAGATACGCAGTATTTT. Translated: CASSLLAGGNSDTQYF.

This clonotype was counted a few times. J is TRBJ2-3 and V is TRBV7-9, with D unresolved. The germline CDR1 and CDR2 sequences are SEHNR and FQNEAQ (reference sequence). Trimming took off 2 bases at V and 5 bases at J, with 5 bases between the two ends. The length of the CDR3 is 12 residues. CDR3 DNA sequence: TGTGCCAGCAGCTTATCGGGAGATACGCAGTATTTT. Translated: CASSLSGDTQYF.

This sequence joins TRBV7-8 and TRBJ2-5; TRBD2 might be the D (5 bases). Per germline, CDR1 SGHVS and CDR2 FQNEAQ. This CDR3 is built from 15 residues. V gave up 5 bases and J gave up 0 bases, with 13 bases separating them. The chain's CDR3 is CASSPSAGHQETQYF. CDR3 coding DNA: TGTGCCAGCAGCCCGTCTGCGGGCCACCAAGAGACCCAGTACTTC.

The chain uses TRBV12-3 or TRBV12-4 and TRBJ2-3, with a weak D call TRBD1 (5 bases). The CDR3 runs to 15 residues. Trimming took off 5 bases at V and 4 bases at J, with 16 bases between the two ends. The CDR3 nucleotides are TGTGCCAGCAGTCGACAGCTCCCCGGACCAGATACGCAGTATTTT. This sequence encodes CASSRQLPGPDTQYF.

This clonotype was observed a handful of times. The chain is built from TRBV12-3 or TRBV12-4 and TRBJ2-5; the D gene could be TRBD1 or TRBD2 (5 bases each). The V gene lost 5 bases and the J gene lost 4 bases, with 14 bases spanning the gap. The CDR3 is 14 residues long. The CDR3 nucleotides read TGTGCCAGCAGTGTGGGACCGGAACTAGAGACCCAGTACTTC. Translation gives CASSVGPELETQYF.

The gene calls are TRBV4-1 and TRBJ1-5; D is unclear. The CDR3 consists of 17 residues. CDR1 and CDR2 (germline): MGHRA, YSYEKL. V lost 0 bases and J 0 bases, leaving 12 bases between the germline ends. The CDR3 nucleotides are TGCGCCAGCAGCCAAGAACCCCCCGGTTATAGCAATCAGCCCCAGCATTTT. It yields the protein CASSQEPPGYSNQPQHF.

This chain uses TRBV19 with TRBJ1-5; 7 bases map to TRBD1. Germline V CDR1 and CDR2: LNHDA, SQIVND (reference sequence). This CDR3 contains 14 residues. Trimming removed 3 bases from V and 5 bases from J; junction bases left unmatched: 4. CDR3 nucleotides: TGTGCCAGTAGTATGCCACAGGGGCATCAGCCCCAGCATTTT. Its protein is CASSMPQGHQPQHF. Supplemented by reference TRBV19 and TRBJ1-5, the full variable domain reads DGGITQSPKYLFRKEGQNVTLSCEQNLNHDAMYWYRQDPGQGLRLIYYSQIVNDFQKGDIAEGYSVSREKKESFPLTVTSAQKNPTAFYLCASSMPQGHQPQHFGDGTRLSIL.

This clonotype was observed a handful of times. V is TRBV6-6 and J is TRBJ1-6, with 7 bases identical to TRBD1. V trimming: 5 bases; J trimming: 4 bases; junction bases outside the gene matches: 8. This CDR3 contains 16 residues. Per the germline V gene, CDR1 is MNHNY and CDR2 is SVGAGI (reference sequence). The DNA of the CDR3 is TGTGCCAGCAGTCCCGGGACAGTTCGATATAATTCACCCCTCCACTTT. Protein: CASSPGTVRYNSPLHF.

This clonotype appeared a few times. V usage is TRBV2 and J usage is TRBJ2-5; TRBD2 might be the D (6 bases). The germline CDR1 and CDR2 sequences are SNHLY and FYNNEI. The CDR3 has 12 residues. With 8 bases removed from V and 3 bases from J, the gap between germline ends came to 10 bases. This CDR3 reads CASAGIEETQYF. The CDR3 DNA follows: TGTGCCAGCGCGGGAATTGAAGAGACCCAGTACTTC. Drawing the rest from reference TRBV2 and TRBJ2-5, the complete variable domain is EPEVTQTPSHQVTQMGQEVILRCVPISNHLYFYWYRQILGQKVEFLVSFYNNEISEKSEIFDDQFSVERPDGSNFTLKIRSTKLEDSAMYFCASAGIEETQYFGPGTRLLVL.

The chain combines TRBV30 with TRBJ1-5; 7 nucleotides align to TRBD1. The CDR3 contains 14 residues. In germline, CDR1 is GTSNPN, CDR2 SVGIG (reference sequence). The V segment lost 3 bases and the J segment 7 bases; nucleotides outside the gene matches: 9. The DNA of the CDR3 is TGTGCCTGGAGCTTACCAGGGGGTGACCAGCCCCAGCATTTT. The encoded protein is CAWSLPGGDQPQHF.

The J gene is TRBJ2-3, the V gene TRBV19; no definite D call. The germline CDR1 and CDR2 sequences are LNHDA and SQIVND (reference sequence). The CDR3 totals 12 residues. With 7 bases removed from V and 10 bases from J, the gap between germline ends came to 15 bases. CDR3 in amino acids: CASTTRFGAQYF. As DNA, the CDR3 is TGTGCCAGTACTACACGATTTGGTGCGCAGTATTTT.

This clonotype was observed a few times. The chain joins TRBV7-3 to TRBJ2-1; D might be TRBD2 (5 bases). Germline-derived CDR1 and CDR2 are SGHTA and FQGTGA. Trimming took off 4 bases at V and 8 bases at J, with 18 bases between the two ends. The CDR3 covers 15 residues. CDR3 loop: CASSSMWAGKDEQFF. The CDR3 DNA is TGTGCCAGCAGCTCCATGTGGGCCGGGAAAGATGAGCAGTTCTTC.